This T cell receptor (beta chain) appears in the sequencing data of a study of breast tumors, draining lymph nodes, adjacent tissues (dated by TCRdb to 2016 to 2017). General notes on the study: Breast cancer patients provided tumor, adjacent nontumor tissue and axillary lymph nodes, and the study compared the TCR beta repertoires across these three sources. In human breast cancer, the study set out to evaluate how tumor, surrounding tissue and draining lymph node repertoires relate to one another and whether T cells may move between these sites.

This clonotype was found a few times. Its antigen target is currently unknown. Being one base from a much bigger clone, this may be a read error. What the work shows at the level of the full study, not this receptor alone: Tumor T-cell repertoires showed less diversity than lymph node repertoires and more diversity than nontumor tissue repertoires, and tumor T-cell repertoires showed preferential V and J gene usage. The data were considered consistent with most tumor T cells being derived from the lymph node and subsequently expanding within tumor tissue. Rather than being directly demonstrated, the conclusion that tumor T cells originate in lymph nodes was presented as consistent with a hypothesis. Tumor and nontumor tissue repertoires were significantly more similar in luminal-like than in basal-like breast cancer.

Instrument on record: Illumina HiSeq 2000. TCR beta chain libraries were generated by multiplex PCR amplification. High-throughput sequencing was used to analyze the amplified TCR beta chain products. TCRdb's own reprocessing of the public reads used fastp at Q25 and MiXCR and kept productive beta chains. Each entry is one CDR3 protein sequence, shown with its most common DNA and genes. The table for this sample lists fewer than 90,000 distinct CDR3 sequences; roughly 28% of them were counted only once. Of the sample, 8.1% falls within the top ten clones. The axillary draining lymph nodes of breast cancer patients were the source of the lymph node samples. Its CDR3 holds 13 amino acids, cysteine through phenylalanine. Only CDR3 DNA remains: 39 bases, in frame from the first base. Relative to germline, V is missing 3 bases and J is missing 10 bases, with 6 bases of the junction outside any gene match.

The sequence is built from TRBV12-3 or TRBV12-4 and TRBJ2-1, with 7 bases aligning to TRBD1. Source material: axillary lymph node tissue. The receptor was derived from a female donor with breast cancer. Some clones in this sample may be carry-over from other donors' samples. The CDR3 region has the sequence CASSFTGVHEQFF. The nucleotide sequence reads as follows: TGTGCCAGCAGTTTCACAGGGGTTCACGAGCAGTTCTTC.